These T cell receptor beta chains were read from a single sample in a study of identical twins. Each CDR3 protein is one row after TCRdb ran MiXCR on the 5' RACE reads. The sample has fewer than 350,000 distinct CDR3 sequences; 8% to 9% are singletons. The sample was also linked to a second study, of yellow fever vaccine responses in identical twins.

The sequenced sample consisted of memory (CD45RO+) T cells sorted from blood. These receptors were taken from a young woman in good health. CDR3s include the opening cysteine and the closing phenylalanine or tryptophan. A D gene is named only where the DNA matches it firmly. The size field is filled for only some rows; it gives once, few, many or a size class.

v_call	clone_size	j_call	d_call	cdr3_nt	cdr3_aa
TRBV6-5	.	TRBJ1-1	.	TGTGCCAGCAGTTACTCGACGTTGACCGAGGGCACTGAAGCTTTCTTT	CASSYSTLTEGTEAFF
TRBV28	few	TRBJ1-5	.	TGTGCCAGCCGAGACACGGGAGCCGCGGGCAAAGCGCCCCAGCATTTT	CASRDTGAAGKAPQHF
TRBV28	few	TRBJ1-5	.	TGTGCCAGCAGTCCCGGGGGACGGGGTTACAATCAGCCCCAGCATTTT	CASSPGGRGYNQPQHF
TRBV28	.	TRBJ2-1	TRBD2	TGTGCCAGCAGTTTATTGACTAGCGGGAGCAATAAGCAGTTCTTC	CASSLLTSGSNKQFF
TRBV7-9	many	TRBJ2-1	.	TGTGCCAGCAGCCCCAGTTCGCTGCAGGGAGAGCAGTTCTTC	CASSPSSLQGEQFF
TRBV18	.	TRBJ2-3	.	TGTGCCAGCTCACCGGGCCTTTCACCATCGGATACGCAGTATTTT	CASSPGLSPSDTQYF
TRBV28	few	TRBJ1-5	TRBD1	TGTGCCAGCAGTCCATACAGGGGAGCGCAGCCCCAGCATTTT	CASSPYRGAQPQHF
TRBV5-6	many	TRBJ2-2	.	TGTGCCAGCAGCCGGGACAACACCGGGGAGCTGTTTTTT	CASSRDNTGELFF
TRBV12-3/TRBV12-4	.	TRBJ2-1	TRBD2	TGTGCCTGCAGACCGGGACTAGCGGGAGGGGGTGCTTACAATGAGCAGTTCTTC	CACRPGLAGGGAYNEQFF
TRBV7-2	many	TRBJ2-1	.	TGTGCCAGCAGCTTAGACGTTGAGCAGTTCTTC	CASSLDVEQFF
TRBV7-9	.	TRBJ2-7	.	TGTGCCAGCAGCTCGGGGCTAGGGATCACCGGCGAGCAGTACTTC	CASSSGLGITGEQYF
TRBV10-3	few	TRBJ2-5	.	TGTGCCATCAGTGTTCGGCCGCCGGAGACCCAGTACTTC	CAISVRPPETQYF
TRBV4-1	many	TRBJ2-4	.	TGCGCCAGCAGCCAAGAGTACCATCTAGCCAAAAACATTCAGTACTTC	CASSQEYHLAKNIQYF
TRBV12-3/TRBV12-4	many	TRBJ2-1	.	TGTGCCAGCAGCCGGGAGACAACTTACAATGAGCAGTTCTTC	CASSRETTYNEQFF
TRBV7-2	.	TRBJ2-1	.	TGTGCCAGCAGCTACCGGTTCGAGCAGTTCTTC	CASSYRFEQFF
TRBV11-2	many	TRBJ1-1	.	TGTGCCAGCATCCGCGACAGGCGCCAGAACACTGAAGCTTTCTTT	CASIRDRRQNTEAFF
TRBV2	many	TRBJ1-1	.	TGTGCCAGCAGGCAGGACGCTATGAACACTGAAGCTTTCTTT	CASRQDAMNTEAFF
TRBV10-1	few	TRBJ2-3	.	TGCGCCAGCAGTGGATCCGGCACAGATACGCAGTATTTT	CASSGSGTDTQYF
TRBV29-1	many	TRBJ1-4	.	TGCAGCGTTGAAGATAGGGCGCGGGAAAAACTGTTTTTT	CSVEDRAREKLFF
TRBV20-1	.	TRBJ1-6	.	TGCAGTGCCAGGGGTTGGGGACCCCTCCACTTT	CSARGWGPLHF
TRBV20-1	few	TRBJ1-2	TRBD1	TGCAGCGCACGTACCCGGGACAGGGGGTCCGGCTACACCTTC	CSARTRDRGSGYTF
TRBV28	.	TRBJ2-7	TRBD2	TGTGCCAGCAGCACAGGAGCTAGCGGGAGAGGGTTATTTGACGAGCAGTACTTC	CASSTGASGRGLFDEQYF
TRBV5-5	few	TRBJ1-1	TRBD1	TGTGCCAGCAGCTTGGCCGCGACAGGGCGCACTGAAGCTTTCTTT	CASSLAATGRTEAFF
TRBV20-1	.	TRBJ1-6	.	TGCAGTGTGGGGGGTACTCCACGTAATTCACCCCTCCACTTT	CSVGGTPRNSPLHF
TRBV18	few	TRBJ1-1	TRBD1	TGTGCCAGCTCACCGGGGACAGGAACATCCCGCACTGAAGCTTTCTTT	CASSPGTGTSRTEAFF
TRBV24-1	many	TRBJ2-1	.	TGTGCCACCAGTAGTTCAGGGAAAAATGAGCAGTTCTTC	CATSSSGKNEQFF
TRBV14	.	TRBJ1-4	.	TGTGCCAGCAGCCATTTCAGTGTTGGAGAAAAACTGTTTTTT	CASSHFSVGEKLFF
TRBV5-6	.	TRBJ1-2	.	TGTGCCAGCAGCTTAGGAGGTCGCACATCTAACTATGGCTACACCTTC	CASSLGGRTSNYGYTF
TRBV11-2	.	TRBJ1-3	.	TGTGCCAGCAGCTTAATGCAGGCCGCTGGATCTGGAAACACCATATATTTT	CASSLMQAAGSGNTIYF
TRBV20-1	.	TRBJ2-4	TRBD2	TGCAGTGCTAGAGATTTGACTAGCGGGGGCATGCTTCAGGGGGACATTCAGTACTTC	CSARDLTSGGMLQGDIQYF
TRBV5-6	.	TRBJ1-2	.	TGTGCCAGCAGACCGTGGGGAGAGGGTAGGCATGGCTACACCTTC	CASRPWGEGRHGYTF
TRBV5-6	few	TRBJ1-6	.	TGTGCCAGCAGCTGGGGCAAGGGTTCACCCCTCCACTTT	CASSWGKGSPLHF
TRBV20-1	few	TRBJ2-4	.	TGCAGTGCTCCCGACCCCTTGGGTAGCAACATTCAGTACTTC	CSAPDPLGSNIQYF
TRBV11-2	many	TRBJ2-2	TRBD2	TGTGCCAGCAGCTTCCGGGGGGAGGTCACCGGGGAGCTGTTTTTT	CASSFRGEVTGELFF
TRBV27	.	TRBJ1-6	TRBD1	TGTGCCAGCAGTTTATGGACAGGGATTAATTCACCCCTCCACTTT	CASSLWTGINSPLHF
TRBV10-1	many	TRBJ2-2	TRBD2	TGCGCCAGCAGTTTGAATGGAGCGGGACTAGAAGGGGAGCTGTTTTTT	CASSLNGAGLEGELFF
TRBV14	few	TRBJ2-1	.	TGTGCCAGCAGCTCGCCCGGCGGATACAATGAGCAGTTCTTC	CASSSPGGYNEQFF
TRBV28	.	TRBJ2-2	.	TGTGCCAGCAGTTTAGAGACCGGGGAGCTGTTTTTT	CASSLETGELFF
TRBV20-1	.	TRBJ2-3	.	TGCAGTGCTACTAGACTGGCAGATACGCAGTATTTT	CSATRLADTQYF
TRBV11-2	many	TRBJ2-2	.	TGTGCCAGCAGCTTAGGGTGGGGCACCGGGGAGCTGTTTTTT	CASSLGWGTGELFF
TRBV6-5	.	TRBJ2-3	.	TGTGCCAGCAGTTACGGGATAGCGATTGGGGGGCGCACAGATACGCAGTATTTT	CASSYGIAIGGRTDTQYF